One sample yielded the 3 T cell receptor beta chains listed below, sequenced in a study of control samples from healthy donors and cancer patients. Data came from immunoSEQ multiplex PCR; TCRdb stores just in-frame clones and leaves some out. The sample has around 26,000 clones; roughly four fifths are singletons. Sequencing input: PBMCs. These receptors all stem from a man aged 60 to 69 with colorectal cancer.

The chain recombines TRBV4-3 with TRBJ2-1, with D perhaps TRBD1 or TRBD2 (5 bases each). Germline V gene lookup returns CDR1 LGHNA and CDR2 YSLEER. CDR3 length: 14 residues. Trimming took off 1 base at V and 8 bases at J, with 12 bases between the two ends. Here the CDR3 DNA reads TGCGCCAGCAGCCAAGCGTGGGGGTTGCATGAGCAGTTCTTC. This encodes CASSQAWGLHEQFF.

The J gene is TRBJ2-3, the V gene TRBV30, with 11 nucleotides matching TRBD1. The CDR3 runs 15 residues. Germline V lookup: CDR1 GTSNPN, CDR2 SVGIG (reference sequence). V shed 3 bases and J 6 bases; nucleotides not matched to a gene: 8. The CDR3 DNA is TGTGCCTGGAGAGGAGGGACAGGGGGTCGGGATACGCAGTATTTT. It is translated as CAWRGGTGGRDTQYF.

CDR3 in amino acids: CASSLNRGQPKNIQYF. CDR3 coding DNA: TGTGCCAGCAGCCTAAACAGGGGGCAGCCCAAAAACATTCAGTACTTC. The chain couples TRBV7-9 to TRBJ2-4; 9 nucleotides align to TRBD1. In germline, CDR1 is SEHNR, CDR2 FQNEAQ (reference sequence). This CDR3 contains 16 residues. J lost 2 bases, V lost 5 bases, and 7 bases had no gene match.